The source of this TCR beta chain is a study of blood T cell repertoires in COVID-19 (TCRdb year 2020). Regarding the complete study: Samples covering the acute and convalescent phases of COVID-19 were provided by collaborators in the United States, Italy and Spain. The material from the prospective study consisted of cDNA or gDNA derived from T cells, B-cell-depleted T cells, or PBMCs. Deeply sampled blood TCRbeta repertoires from subjects exposed to, actively infected with, or recovered from COVID-19 were included in the dataset. The repertoires were released in a freely available public database meant as a resource for research on the immune response to SARS-CoV-2. Samples were obtained from the ongoing ImmuneRACE study (first 160 participants) and from 1,254 subjects provided by 6 global collaborators. The sample metadata nearly always contained a de-identified subject ID, COVID-19 status, age in years and sex. HLA class I and class II types, where available, came from metadata supplied by the sample provider rather than from assay-based typing. What the study reported, not specific to this receptor: The quantity of clinical and demographic metadata differed by source and by participant and was supplied without curation.

TCRbeta CDR3 regions were amplified from genomic DNA by means of the immunoSEQ Assay, a bias-controlled multiplex PCR. In the source study's methods: The number of nucleated cells in each sample was estimated by amplification of reference gene primers within the assay. Sequence reads were collapsed and filtered to measure the absolute abundance of every unique TCRbeta CDR3 rearrangement. For each sample, productive Simpson clonality was calculated as the square root of Simpson's diversity index over productive rearrangements. TCRdb retrieved this table from immuneACCESS and kept in-frame rearrangements only. Not all clones are present; in checked studies, unresolved V genes account for under half, and no reason is known for the remainder. V, J and clone size were drawn from that table, and D and trimming were deduced from the DNA. This sample lists about 71,000 clones; roughly 89% were detected once. Of the sample, 2% falls within the top ten clones.

Looking up the germline V gene (reference sequence) yields CDR1 LNHDA and CDR2 SQIVND. Its CDR3 holds 13 amino acids, cysteine through phenylalanine. The only DNA kept is the CDR3, 39 bases in frame from the first base. The trim is 3 bases for V and 10 bases for J, with a gap of 10 bases between the germline ends. Collaborating institutions collected whole blood in K2EDTA tubes following their own protocols. For TCRbeta analysis, collaborator samples were shipped as frozen whole blood, as isolated PBMCs, or as DNA extracted from either sample type. This clone was detected only once. No antigen is known for it. Base qualities are not provided; no much larger clone lies one nucleotide away.

Sequences were obtained from peripheral blood. This chain joins TRBV19 to TRBJ1-6; no D gene can be assigned with confidence. The source of this sequence is a man aged 25-45 years with acute or convalescent COVID-19. The DNA is TGTGCCAGTAGTATCGAGACGGAGTCACCCCTCCACTTT. This sequence encodes CASSIETESPLHF.